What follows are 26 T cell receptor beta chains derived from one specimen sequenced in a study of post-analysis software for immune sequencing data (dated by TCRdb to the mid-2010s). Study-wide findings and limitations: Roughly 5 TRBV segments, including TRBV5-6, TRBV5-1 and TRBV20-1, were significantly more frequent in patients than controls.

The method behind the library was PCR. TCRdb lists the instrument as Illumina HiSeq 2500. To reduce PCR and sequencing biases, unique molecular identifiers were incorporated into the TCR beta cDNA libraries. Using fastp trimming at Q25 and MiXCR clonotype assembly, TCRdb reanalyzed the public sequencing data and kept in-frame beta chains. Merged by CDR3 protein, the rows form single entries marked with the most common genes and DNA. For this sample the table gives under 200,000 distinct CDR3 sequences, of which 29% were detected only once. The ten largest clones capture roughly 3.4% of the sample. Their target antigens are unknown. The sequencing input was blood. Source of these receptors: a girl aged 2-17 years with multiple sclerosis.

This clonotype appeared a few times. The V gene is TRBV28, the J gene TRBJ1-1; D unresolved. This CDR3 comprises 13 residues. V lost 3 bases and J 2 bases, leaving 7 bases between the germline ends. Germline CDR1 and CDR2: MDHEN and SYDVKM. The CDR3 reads CASSLEKNTEAFF. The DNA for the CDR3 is TGTGCCAGCAGTTTGGAGAAAAACACTGAAGCTTTCTTT. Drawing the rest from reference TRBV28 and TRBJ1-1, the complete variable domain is DVKVTQSSRYLVKRTGEKVFLECVQDMDHENMFWYRQDPGLGLRLIYFSYDVKMKEKGDIPEGYSVSREKKERFSLILESASTNQTSMYLCASSLEKNTEAFFGQGTRLTVV.

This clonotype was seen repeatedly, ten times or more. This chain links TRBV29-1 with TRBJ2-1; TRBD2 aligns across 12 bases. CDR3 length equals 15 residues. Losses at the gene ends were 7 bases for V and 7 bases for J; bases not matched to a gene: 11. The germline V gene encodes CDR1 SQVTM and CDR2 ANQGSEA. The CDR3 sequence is CSAGLAGGPWNEQFF. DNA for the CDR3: TGCAGCGCTGGGCTAGCGGGAGGGCCGTGGAATGAGCAGTTCTTC.

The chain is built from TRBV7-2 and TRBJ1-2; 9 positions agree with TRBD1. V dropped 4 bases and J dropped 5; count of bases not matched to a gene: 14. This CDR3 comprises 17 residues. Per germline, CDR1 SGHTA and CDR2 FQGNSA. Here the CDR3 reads CASSSRARDRVWYGYTF. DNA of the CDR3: TGTGCCAGCAGCTCCAGGGCCCGGGACAGGGTTTGGTATGGCTACACCTTC.

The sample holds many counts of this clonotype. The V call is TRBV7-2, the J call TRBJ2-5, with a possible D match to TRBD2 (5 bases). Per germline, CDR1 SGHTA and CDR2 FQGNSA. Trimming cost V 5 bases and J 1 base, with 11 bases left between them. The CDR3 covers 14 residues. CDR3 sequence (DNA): TGTGCCAGCAGCCCTAGCATTAGCCAAGAGACCCAGTACTTC. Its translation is CASSPSISQETQYF.

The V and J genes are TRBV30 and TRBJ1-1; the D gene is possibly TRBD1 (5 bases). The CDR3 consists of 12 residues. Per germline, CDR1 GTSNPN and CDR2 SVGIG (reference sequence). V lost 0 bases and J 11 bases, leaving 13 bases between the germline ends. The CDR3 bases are TGTGCCTGGAGTGTACAAGGGGCGACGGCTTTCTTT. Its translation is CAWSVQGATAFF.

CDR3 region: CAWSVGLDQPQHF. CDR3 sequence (DNA): TGTGCCTGGAGTGTGGGACTGGATCAGCCCCAGCATTTT. The rearrangement joins TRBV30 to TRBJ1-5; possibly TRBD1 for D (5 bases). The germline V gene encodes CDR1 GTSNPN and CDR2 SVGIG (reference sequence). V was cut by 0 bases and J by 5 bases, with 8 bases left in between. This CDR3 has 13 residues.

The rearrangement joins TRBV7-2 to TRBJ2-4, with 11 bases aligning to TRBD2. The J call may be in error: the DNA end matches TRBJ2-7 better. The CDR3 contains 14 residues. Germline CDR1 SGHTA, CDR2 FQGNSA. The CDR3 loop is CASSQLAGDYEQYF. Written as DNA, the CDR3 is TGTGCCAGCAGCCAACTAGCGGGGGACTACGAGCAGTACTTC.

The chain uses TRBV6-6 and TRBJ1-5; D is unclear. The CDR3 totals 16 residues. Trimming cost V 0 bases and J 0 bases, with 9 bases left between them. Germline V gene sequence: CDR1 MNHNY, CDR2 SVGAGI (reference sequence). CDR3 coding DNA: TGTGCCAGCAGTTACTCGAGTCAGGATAGCAATCAGCCCCAGCATTTT. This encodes CASSYSSQDSNQPQHF.

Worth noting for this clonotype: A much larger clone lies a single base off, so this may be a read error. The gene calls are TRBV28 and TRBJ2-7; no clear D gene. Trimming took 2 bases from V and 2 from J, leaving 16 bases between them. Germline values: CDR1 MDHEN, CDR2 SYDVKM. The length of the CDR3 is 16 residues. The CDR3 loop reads CASSLGRWGRAYEQYF. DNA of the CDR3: TGTGCCAGCAGTTTAGGTCGGTGGGGAAGAGCCTACGAGCAGTACTTC. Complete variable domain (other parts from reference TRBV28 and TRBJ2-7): DVKVTQSSRYLVKRTGEKVFLECVQDMDHENMFWYRQDPGLGLRLIYFSYDVKMKEKGDIPEGYSVSREKKERFSLILESASTNQTSMYLCASSLGRWGRAYEQYFGPGTRLTVT.

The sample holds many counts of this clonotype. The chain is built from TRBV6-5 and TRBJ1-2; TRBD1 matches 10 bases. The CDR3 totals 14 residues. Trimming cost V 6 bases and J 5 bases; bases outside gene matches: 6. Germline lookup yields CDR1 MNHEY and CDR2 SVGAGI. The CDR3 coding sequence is TGTGCCAGCAGCCCGGACAGGGGGACTTATGGCTACACCTTC. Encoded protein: CASSPDRGTYGYTF.

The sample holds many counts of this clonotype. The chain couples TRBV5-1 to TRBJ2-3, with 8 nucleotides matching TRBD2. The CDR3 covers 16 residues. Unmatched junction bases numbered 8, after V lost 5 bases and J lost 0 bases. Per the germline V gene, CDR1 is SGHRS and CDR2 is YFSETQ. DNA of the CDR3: TGCGCCAGCAGATCTGGCCAGCGGGGGAGCACAGATACGCAGTATTTT. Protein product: CASRSGQRGSTDTQYF.

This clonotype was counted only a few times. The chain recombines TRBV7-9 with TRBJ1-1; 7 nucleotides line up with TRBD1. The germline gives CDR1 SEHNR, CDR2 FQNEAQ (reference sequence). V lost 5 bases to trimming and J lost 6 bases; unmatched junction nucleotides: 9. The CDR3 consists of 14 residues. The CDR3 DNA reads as TGTGCCAGCAGCCCTAAGGTTGGACAGGCTGAAGCTTTCTTT. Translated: CASSPKVGQAEAFF.

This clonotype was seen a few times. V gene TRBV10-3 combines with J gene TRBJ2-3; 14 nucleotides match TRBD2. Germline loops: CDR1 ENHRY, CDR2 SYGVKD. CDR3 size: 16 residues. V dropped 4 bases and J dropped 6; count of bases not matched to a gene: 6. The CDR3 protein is CAISGTSGRSRDTQYF. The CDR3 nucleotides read TGTGCCATCAGTGGGACTAGCGGGAGGTCAAGGGATACGCAGTATTTT.

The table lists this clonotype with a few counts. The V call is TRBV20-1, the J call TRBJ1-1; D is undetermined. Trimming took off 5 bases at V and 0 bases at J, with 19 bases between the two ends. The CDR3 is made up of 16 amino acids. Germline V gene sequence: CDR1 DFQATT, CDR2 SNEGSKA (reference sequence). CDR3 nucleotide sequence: TGCAGTGCTCTACCCACCCTTTGGTACATGAACACTGAAGCTTTCTTT. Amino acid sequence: CSALPTLWYMNTEAFF.

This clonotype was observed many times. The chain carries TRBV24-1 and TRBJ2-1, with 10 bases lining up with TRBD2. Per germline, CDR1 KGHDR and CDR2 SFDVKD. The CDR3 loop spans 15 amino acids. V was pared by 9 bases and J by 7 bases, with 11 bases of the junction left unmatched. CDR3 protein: CATSRGLAGVNEQFF. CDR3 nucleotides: TGTGCCACCTCTCGGGGGCTAGCGGGGGTGAATGAGCAGTTCTTC.

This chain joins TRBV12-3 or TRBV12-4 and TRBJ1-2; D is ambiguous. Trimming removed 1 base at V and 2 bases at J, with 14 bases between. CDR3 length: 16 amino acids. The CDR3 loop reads CASSLGKEGTNYGYTF. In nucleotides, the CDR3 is TGTGCCAGCAGTTTAGGGAAGGAGGGAACAAACTATGGCTACACCTTC.

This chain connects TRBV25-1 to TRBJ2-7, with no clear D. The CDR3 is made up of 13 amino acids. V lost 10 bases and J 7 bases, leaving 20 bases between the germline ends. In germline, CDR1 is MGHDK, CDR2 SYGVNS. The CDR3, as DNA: TGTGCCACCTCCGTCCGAGCCCCCGGTGAGCAGTACTTC. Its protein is CATSVRAPGEQYF.

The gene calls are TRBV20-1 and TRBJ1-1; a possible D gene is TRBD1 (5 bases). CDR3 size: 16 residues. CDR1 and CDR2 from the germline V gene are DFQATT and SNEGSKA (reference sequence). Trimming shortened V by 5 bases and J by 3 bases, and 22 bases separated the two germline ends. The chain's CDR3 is CSARGAPGRRYTEAFF. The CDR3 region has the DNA TGCAGTGCTCGAGGGGCACCTGGAAGAAGGTACACTGAAGCTTTCTTT.

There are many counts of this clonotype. In DNA form, the CDR3 reads TGCGCCAGCAGCTTGGAGAGTACTAACTATGGCTACACCTTC. It codes for CASSLESTNYGYTF. This chain joins TRBV5-1 and TRBJ1-2, with D unresolved. Trimming left V 0 bases short and J 0 bases short, with 6 bases between. Germline V gene data show CDR1 as SGHRS and CDR2 as YFSETQ. This CDR3 region has 14 residues. The complete variable domain, with remaining parts taken from reference TRBV5-1 and TRBJ1-2, reads KAGVTQTPRYLIKTRGQQVTLSCSPISGHRSVSWYQQTPGQGLQFLFEYFSETQRNKGNFPGRFSGRQFSNSRSEMNVSTLELGDSALYLCASSLESTNYGYTFGSGTRLTVV.

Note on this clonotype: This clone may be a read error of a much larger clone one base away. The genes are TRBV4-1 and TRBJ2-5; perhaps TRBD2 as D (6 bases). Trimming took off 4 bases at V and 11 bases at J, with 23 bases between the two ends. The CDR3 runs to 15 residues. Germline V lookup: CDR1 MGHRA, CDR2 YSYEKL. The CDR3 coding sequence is TGCGCCAGCAGCCCCGCCCGACTAGATCCGGATGAGCAGTACTTC. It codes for CASSPARLDPDEQYF.

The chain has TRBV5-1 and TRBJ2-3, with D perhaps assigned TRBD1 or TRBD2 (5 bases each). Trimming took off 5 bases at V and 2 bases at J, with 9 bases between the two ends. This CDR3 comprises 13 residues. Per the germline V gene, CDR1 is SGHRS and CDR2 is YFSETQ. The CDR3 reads CASRKGTTDTQYF. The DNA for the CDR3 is TGCGCCAGCAGGAAGGGGACCACAGATACGCAGTATTTT.

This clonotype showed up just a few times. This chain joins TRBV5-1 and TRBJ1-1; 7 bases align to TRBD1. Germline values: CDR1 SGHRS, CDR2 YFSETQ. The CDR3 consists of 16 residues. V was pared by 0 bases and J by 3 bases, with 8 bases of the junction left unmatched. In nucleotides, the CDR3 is TGCGCCAGCAGCTTGGACACAGGGGCGGGTCACACTGAAGCTTTCTTT. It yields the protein CASSLDTGAGHTEAFF.

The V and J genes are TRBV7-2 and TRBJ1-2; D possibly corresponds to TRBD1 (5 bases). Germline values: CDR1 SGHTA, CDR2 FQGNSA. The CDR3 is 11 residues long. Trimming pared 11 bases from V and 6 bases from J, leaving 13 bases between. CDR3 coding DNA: TGTGCCGCACGGGACTTGGATGGCTACACCTTC. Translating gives CAARDLDGYTF.

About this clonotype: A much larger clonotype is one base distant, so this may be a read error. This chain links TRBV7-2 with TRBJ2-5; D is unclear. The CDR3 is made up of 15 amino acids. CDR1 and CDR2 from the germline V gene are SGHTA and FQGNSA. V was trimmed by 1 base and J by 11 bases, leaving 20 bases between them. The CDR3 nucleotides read TGTGCCAGCAGCTTAGGGGGTGGCTTTGTCTACGGGCAGTACTTC. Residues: CASSLGGGFVYGQYF.

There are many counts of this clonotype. The CDR3 coding sequence is TGTGCCAGCAGCTCGGGGACAGTACTACAAGAGACCCAGTACTTC. It codes for CASSSGTVLQETQYF. V gene TRBV7-8 combines with J gene TRBJ2-5, with 7 bases aligning to TRBD1. Trimming took 4 bases from V and 2 from J; bases not matched to a gene: 7. The germline V gene encodes CDR1 SGHVS and CDR2 FQNEAQ. The CDR3 is made up of 15 amino acids. Looking up the rest from reference TRBV7-8 and TRBJ2-5 gives the full variable domain: GAGVSQSPRYKVAKRGQDVALRCDPISGHVSLFWYQQALGQGPEFLTYFQNEAQLDKSGLPSDRFFAERPEGSVSTLKIQRTQQEDSAVYLCASSSGTVLQETQYFGPGTRLLVL.

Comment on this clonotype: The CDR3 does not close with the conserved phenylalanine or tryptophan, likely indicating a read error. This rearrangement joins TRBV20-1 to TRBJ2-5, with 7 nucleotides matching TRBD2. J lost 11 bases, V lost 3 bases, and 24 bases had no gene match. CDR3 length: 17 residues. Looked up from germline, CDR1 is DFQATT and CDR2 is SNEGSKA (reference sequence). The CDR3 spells CSASSLLPLAAHRVQYC. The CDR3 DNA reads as TGCAGTGCTAGTTCCCTCTTACCGCTAGCGGCCCATAGGGTGCAGTACTGC.